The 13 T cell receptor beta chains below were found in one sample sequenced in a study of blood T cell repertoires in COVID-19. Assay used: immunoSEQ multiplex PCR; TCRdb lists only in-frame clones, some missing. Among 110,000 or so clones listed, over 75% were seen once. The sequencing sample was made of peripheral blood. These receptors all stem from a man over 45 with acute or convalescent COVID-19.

The CDR3 loop is CASSVAGESYEQYF. CDR3 nucleotide sequence: TGTGCCAGTAGTGTAGCGGGAGAGTCCTACGAGCAGTACTTC. This rearrangement joins TRBV19 to TRBJ2-7; the match to TRBD2 covers 9 bases. Germline CDR1 reads LNHDA; CDR2 reads SQIVND (reference sequence). There are 14 residues in the CDR3. J lost 1 base, V lost 5 bases, and 3 bases had no gene match.

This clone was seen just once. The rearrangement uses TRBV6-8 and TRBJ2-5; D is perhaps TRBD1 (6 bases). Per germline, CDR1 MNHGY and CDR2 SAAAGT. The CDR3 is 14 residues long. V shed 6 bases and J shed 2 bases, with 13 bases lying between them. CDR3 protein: CASRDRQKQETQYF. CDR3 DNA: TGTGCCAGCAGGGACAGACAGAAGCAAGAGACCCAGTACTTC.

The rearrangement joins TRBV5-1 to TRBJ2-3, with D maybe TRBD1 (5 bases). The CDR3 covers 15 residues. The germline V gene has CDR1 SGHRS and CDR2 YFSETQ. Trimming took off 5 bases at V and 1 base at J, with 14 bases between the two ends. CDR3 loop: CASSSTGFGTDTQYF. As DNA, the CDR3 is TGCGCCAGCAGTTCTACAGGATTTGGCACAGATACGCAGTATTTT.

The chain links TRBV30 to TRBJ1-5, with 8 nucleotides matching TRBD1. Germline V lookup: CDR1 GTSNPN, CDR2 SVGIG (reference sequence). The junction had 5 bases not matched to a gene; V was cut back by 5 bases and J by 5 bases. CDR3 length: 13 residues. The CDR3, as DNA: TGTGCCTGGGCCCAGGACAGGGATCAGCCCCAGCATTTT. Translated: CAWAQDRDQPQHF.

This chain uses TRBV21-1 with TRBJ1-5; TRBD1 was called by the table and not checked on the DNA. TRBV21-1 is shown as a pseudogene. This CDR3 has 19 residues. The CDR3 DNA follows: TGTGCCAGCAGCAAACCGGGACAGGGAGGAGAGTTTGGCAATCAGCCCCAGCATTTT. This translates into CASSKPGQGGEFGNQPQHF.

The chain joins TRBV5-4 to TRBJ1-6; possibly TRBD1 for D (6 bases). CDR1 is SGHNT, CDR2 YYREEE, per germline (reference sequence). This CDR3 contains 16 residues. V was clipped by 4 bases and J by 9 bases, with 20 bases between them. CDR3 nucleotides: TGTGCCAGCAGCCAGGCGGGGGGCGGTAAGGGTTCACCCCTCCACTTT. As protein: CASSQAGGGKGSPLHF.

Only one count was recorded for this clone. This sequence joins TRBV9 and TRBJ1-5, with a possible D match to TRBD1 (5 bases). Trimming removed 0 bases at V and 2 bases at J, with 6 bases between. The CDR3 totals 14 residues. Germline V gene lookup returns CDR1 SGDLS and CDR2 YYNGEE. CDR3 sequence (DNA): TGTGCCAGCAGCGTAGGGGGGGGCAATCAGCCCCAGCATTTT. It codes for CASSVGGGNQPQHF.

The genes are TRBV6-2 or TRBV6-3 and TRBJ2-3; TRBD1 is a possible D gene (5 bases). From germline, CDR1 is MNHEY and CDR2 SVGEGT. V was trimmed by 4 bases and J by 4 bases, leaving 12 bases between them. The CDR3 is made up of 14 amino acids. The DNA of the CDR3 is TGTGCCAGCAGTTTCGCCAGGGCTTCAGATACGCAGTATTTT. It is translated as CASSFARASDTQYF.

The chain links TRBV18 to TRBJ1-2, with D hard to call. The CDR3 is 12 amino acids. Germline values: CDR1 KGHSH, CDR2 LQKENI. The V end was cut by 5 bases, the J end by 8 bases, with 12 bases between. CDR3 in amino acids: CASSKPQAGYTF. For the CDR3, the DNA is TGTGCCAGCTCAAAGCCGCAGGCCGGCTACACCTTC.

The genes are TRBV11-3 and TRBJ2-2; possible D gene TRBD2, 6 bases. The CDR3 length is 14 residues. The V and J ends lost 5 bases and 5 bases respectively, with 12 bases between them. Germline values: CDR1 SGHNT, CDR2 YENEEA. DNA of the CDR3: TGTGCCAGCAGCAGGACTATCGAAACCGGGGAGCTGTTTTTT. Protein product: CASSRTIETGELFF. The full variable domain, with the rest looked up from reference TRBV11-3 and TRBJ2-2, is EAGVVQSPRYKIIEKKQPVAFWCNPISGHNTLYWYLQNLGQGPELLIRYENEEAVDDSQLPKDRFSAERLKGVDSTLKIQPAELGDSAVYLCASSRTIETGELFFGEGSRLTVL.

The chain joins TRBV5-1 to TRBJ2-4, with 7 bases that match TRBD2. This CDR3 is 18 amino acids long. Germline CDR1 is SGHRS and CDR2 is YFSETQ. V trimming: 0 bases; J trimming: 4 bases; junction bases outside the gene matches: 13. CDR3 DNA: TGCGCCAGCAGCTTGGCCGGGGGGAGGGCCTCCGAAAAAAACATTCAGTACTTC. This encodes CASSLAGGRASEKNIQYF.

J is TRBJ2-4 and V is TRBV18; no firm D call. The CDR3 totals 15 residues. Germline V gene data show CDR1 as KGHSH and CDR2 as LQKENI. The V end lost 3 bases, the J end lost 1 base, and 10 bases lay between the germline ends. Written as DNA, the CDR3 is TGTGCCAGCTCACCCCCGTCCGGGGCCAAAAACATTCAGTACTTC. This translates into CASSPPSGAKNIQYF.

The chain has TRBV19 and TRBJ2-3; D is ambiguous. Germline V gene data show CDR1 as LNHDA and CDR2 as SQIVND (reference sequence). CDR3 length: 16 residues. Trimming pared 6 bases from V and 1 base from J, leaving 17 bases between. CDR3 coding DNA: TGTGCCAGTAGCCAAGAGGTTAGAACTCGCACAGATACGCAGTATTTT. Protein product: CASSQEVRTRTDTQYF.